This T cell receptor beta chain is drawn from a study of blood T cell repertoires in COVID-19. Study overall: COVID-19 samples, acute and convalescent, were from the United States, Italy and Spain. Sample material is recorded as cDNA or gDNA derived from T cells, B-cell-depleted T cells, or PBMCs.

The germline gives CDR1 LGHDT, CDR2 YNNKEL (reference sequence). The CDR3 covers 15 residues. The V end lost 4 bases, the J end lost 0 bases, and 10 bases lay between the germline ends. In the authors' workflow: Estimates of nucleated cell counts were drawn from the amplification of reference gene primers. Clones were sequenced by immunoSEQ multiplex PCR, and TCRdb holds only the in-frame ones, with some missing. V and J calls and clone size follow that table, whereas D and trimming were derived from the DNA. This sample has almost 70,000 clones, with around 77% found just once. The chain joins TRBV3-1 (or the pseudogene TRBV3-2) to TRBJ2-1; possible D gene TRBD2, 5 bases. The sample taken for sequencing was peripheral blood. This TCR came from a man between 60 and 75 years old with acute or convalescent COVID-19. The CDR3 DNA follows: TGTGCCAGCAGCCCTAGCTCACGCTCCTACAATGAGCAGTTCTTC. Protein: CASSPSSRSYNEQFF.